The 23 T cell receptor beta chains listed next were all sequenced from one sample in a study of PD-L1 blockade in urothelial cancer. Assay used: immunoSEQ multiplex PCR; TCRdb lists only in-frame clones, some missing. Of 95,000 to 150,000 clones in the sample, about 83% are singletons; the top ten hold 2.4%. The time point here: peripheral blood 6 weeks after treatment start. The source was PBMCs, collected around atezolizumab (anti-PD-L1) treatment. The receptors originated from a man aged 50 to 60 with urothelial cancer.

The rearrangement links TRBV7-2 to TRBJ1-4; 12 bases line up with TRBD1. V lost 5 bases to trimming and J lost 3 bases; unmatched junction nucleotides: 10. Germline V lookup: CDR1 SGHTA, CDR2 FQGNSA. This CDR3 comprises 18 residues. In DNA form, the CDR3 reads TGTGCCAGCAGCCTTACCGGGACAGGGGGCCGATCTAATGAAAAACTGTTTTTT. This translates into CASSLTGTGGRSNEKLFF.

This clone has a single count. The chain combines TRBV5-1 with TRBJ1-3; tentative D call: TRBD1 (6 bases). The CDR3 covers 16 residues. With 0 bases removed from V and 0 bases from J, the gap between germline ends came to 10 bases. Germline CDR1 is SGHRS and CDR2 is YFSETQ. The CDR3 here is CASSLATGFSGNTIYF. Written as DNA, the CDR3 is TGCGCCAGCAGCTTGGCCACAGGGTTCTCTGGAAACACCATATATTTT.

V gene TRBV10-3 combines with J gene TRBJ2-7, with D uncertain. The germline V gene has CDR1 ENHRY and CDR2 SYGVKD. This CDR3 region has 15 residues. Trimming shortened V by 0 bases and J by 3 bases, and 12 bases separated the two germline ends. The CDR3 DNA reads as TGTGCCATCAGTGAGTCGCGAATTAGCCTCTACGAGCAGTACTTC. As protein: CAISESRISLYEQYF.

The gene calls are TRBV27 and TRBJ2-7; 10 bases map to TRBD2. Germline V lookup: CDR1 MNHEY, CDR2 SMNVEV (reference sequence). V was pared by 4 bases and J by 3 bases, with 9 bases of the junction left unmatched. The CDR3 contains 16 residues. The CDR3 reads CASSSLTSGNGYEQYF. In nucleotides, the CDR3 is TGTGCCAGCAGTTCACTTACTAGCGGGAACGGCTACGAGCAGTACTTC.

This chain connects TRBV2 to TRBJ2-5; 9 bases agree with TRBD2. In germline, CDR1 is SNHLY, CDR2 FYNNEI. This CDR3 has 14 amino acids. V shed 10 bases and J 5 bases; nucleotides not matched to a gene: 11. Here the CDR3 reads CATQPLAGKETQYF. Written as DNA, the CDR3 is TGTGCCACCCAGCCCCTAGCGGGGAAGGAGACCCAGTACTTC.

The CDR3 sequence: CASSLRGLAASYEQYF. In DNA, the CDR3 is TGTGCCAGCAGCTTGAGGGGACTAGCGGCTTCCTACGAGCAGTACTTC. V gene TRBV5-6 combines with J gene TRBJ2-7, with 11 bases matching TRBD2. This CDR3 has 16 residues. With 1 base clipped from V and 1 base from J, the junction kept 4 bases outside the gene matches. Germline CDR1 is SGHDT and CDR2 is YYEEEE.

The CDR3 DNA reads as TGTGCCAGCAGTATGATGGGGGGAACCAAAAACATTCAGTACTTC. Its translation: CASSMMGGTKNIQYF. This sequence joins TRBV5-6 and TRBJ2-4, with D possibly TRBD2 on 6 matching bases. The V end lost 5 bases, the J end lost 2 bases, and 14 bases lay between the germline ends. Germline CDR1 reads SGHDT; CDR2 reads YYEEEE. The CDR3 is made up of 15 amino acids.

This chain links TRBV7-3 with TRBJ1-2; D might be TRBD1 (6 bases). The germline V and J ends were trimmed by 4 bases and 7 bases, with 16 bases remaining between them. The germline gives CDR1 SGHTA, CDR2 FQGTGA. The CDR3 runs 14 residues. As DNA, the CDR3 is TGTGCCAGCAGCTCACAACAGGGAGGGGCTGGCTACACCTTC. Amino acid sequence: CASSSQQGGAGYTF.

The chain links TRBV10-2 to TRBJ2-1; TRBD1 matches at 7 bases. This CDR3 comprises 14 residues. Germline V gene lookup returns CDR1 WSHSY and CDR2 SAAADI. With 3 bases clipped from V and 6 bases from J, the junction kept 5 bases outside the gene matches. The CDR3 sequence is CASSDRGRPNEQFF. In nucleotides, the CDR3 is TGCGCCAGCAGTGATAGGGGGCGACCCAATGAGCAGTTCTTC.

The chain joins TRBV5-6 to TRBJ1-1, with D maybe TRBD1 (6 bases). V lost 2 bases and J 7 bases, leaving 12 bases between the germline ends. CDR3 length: 13 amino acids. From germline, CDR1 is SGHDT and CDR2 YYEEEE. CDR3 nucleotides: TGTGCCAGCAGCTTCGGGAGGGGGGTTGAAGCTTTCTTT. Amino acids: CASSFGRGVEAFF.

V and J are TRBV10-2 and TRBJ2-7; 10 bases match TRBD2. After removal of 4 bases from V and 2 bases from J, the junction contained 2 bases not matched to a gene. The CDR3 has 14 residues. Germline assignment: CDR1 WSHSY and CDR2 SAAADI. CDR3 sequence reads: CASSGTSGTYEQYF. CDR3 DNA sequence: TGCGCCAGCAGTGGGACTAGCGGAACCTACGAGCAGTACTTC.

This chain connects TRBV7-2 to TRBJ1-1, with TRBD1 as a possible D gene (5 bases). V was trimmed by 2 bases and J by 11 bases, leaving 15 bases between them. Germline V gene lookup returns CDR1 SGHTA and CDR2 FQGNSA. The CDR3 spans 13 residues. The CDR3 DNA reads TGTGCCAGCAGCTTAAAGGGGAGGCGCCCCGCTTTCTTT. Translating it yields CASSLKGRRPAFF.

The chain uses TRBV2 and TRBJ2-7, with TRBD2 matching over 11 bases. CDR1 is SNHLY, CDR2 FYNNEI, per germline. There are 15 residues in the CDR3. Trimming cost V 5 bases and J 6 bases; bases outside gene matches: 9. In nucleotides, the CDR3 is TGTGCCAGCAGTCCTAAACTAGCGGGAGCGGTCGAGCAGTACTTC. Translation: CASSPKLAGAVEQYF.

The chain combines TRBV5-1 with TRBJ2-1; tentative D call: TRBD1 (5 bases). The CDR3 is 13 residues long. V was cut by 0 bases and J by 6 bases, with 7 bases left in between. CDR1 and CDR2 from the germline V gene are SGHRS and YFSETQ. In nucleotides, the CDR3 is TGCGCCAGCAGCTTGGAAAGGGGCAATGAGCAGTTCTTC. Its translation: CASSLERGNEQFF.

This clone was observed many times. V usage is TRBV28 and J usage is TRBJ1-2, with 8 bases matching TRBD1. V shed 4 bases and J 4 bases; nucleotides not matched to a gene: 11. The CDR3 spans 16 residues. Germline V gene sequence: CDR1 MDHEN, CDR2 SYDVKM. The CDR3 here is CASSSRGDRTPYGYTF. The CDR3 DNA is TGTGCCAGCAGTTCGAGGGGGGACAGGACGCCCTATGGCTACACCTTC.

This clone was detected only once. The gene calls are TRBV19 and TRBJ2-2; TRBD1 agrees at 7 bases. Germline V lookup: CDR1 LNHDA, CDR2 SQIVND (reference sequence). The CDR3 spans 14 residues. Germline trimming cut 6 bases from V and 0 bases from J; bases unmatched to any gene: 1. CDR3 amino acids: CASRGTANTGELFF. The CDR3 nucleotides are TGTGCCAGTAGGGGGACAGCGAACACCGGGGAGCTGTTTTTT.

The genes are TRBV5-4 and TRBJ1-4, with D maybe TRBD1 (6 bases). This CDR3 comprises 15 residues. Germline values: CDR1 SGHNT, CDR2 YYREEE (reference sequence). V was cut by 1 base and J by 7 bases, with 14 bases left in between. CDR3 nucleotide sequence: TGTGCCAGCAGCTTGATGGGGGGGGCTGGTGAAAAACTGTTTTTT. Amino acid sequence: CASSLMGGAGEKLFF.

This chain joins TRBV6-5 and TRBJ2-7; 8 nucleotides align to TRBD2. CDR1 and CDR2 from the germline V gene are MNHEY and SVGAGI. This CDR3 has 15 amino acids. V trimming: 6 bases; J trimming: 2 bases; junction bases outside the gene matches: 9. The CDR3 region is CASRSLAGRPYEQYF. The CDR3 DNA follows: TGTGCCAGCAGATCTCTAGCGGGTCGACCCTACGAGCAGTACTTC.

The J gene is TRBJ2-7, the V gene TRBV27, with D possibly TRBD2 on 6 matching bases. This CDR3 is built from 17 residues. Trimming shortened V by 0 bases and J by 4 bases, and 19 bases separated the two germline ends. The germline CDR1 and CDR2 sequences are MNHEY and SMNVEV (reference sequence). Here the CDR3 DNA reads TGTGCCAGCAGTTTATCTGGAGGGAGGATGTTAGCGTACGAGCAGTACTTC. This sequence encodes CASSLSGGRMLAYEQYF.

A word on this clone: The CDR3 end shows no conserved phenylalanine or tryptophan, and so a read error is likely. The DNA is left out, because the CDR3 cannot be placed on it with certainty; the CDR3 is given as TCRdb lists it. The rearrangement joins TRBV3-1 (or the pseudogene TRBV3-2) to TRBJ2-6; the table's D call TRBD2 went unverified against the DNA. Germline CDR1 reads LGHDT; CDR2 reads YNNKEL (reference sequence). The CDR3 comprises 8 residues, both ends counted. This CDR3 is CASSQGAP.

This chain connects TRBV6-1 to TRBJ1-5, with 9 positions matching TRBD1. CDR3 length: 15 residues. Unmatched junction bases numbered 10, after V lost 7 bases and J lost 6 bases. Germline-derived CDR1 and CDR2 are MNHNS and SASEGT. The CDR3 reads CASNRPGQGGQPQHF. In DNA, the CDR3 is TGTGCCAGCAACCGACCGGGACAGGGAGGTCAGCCCCAGCATTTT.

V is TRBV7-3 and J is TRBJ2-1; tentative D call: TRBD2 (5 bases). Germline CDR1 and CDR2: SGHTA and FQGTGA. The ends were cut back, 5 bases at V and 9 bases at J, with 14 bases in the middle. The CDR3 has 13 amino acids. CDR3 sequence (DNA): TGTGCCAGCAGCCCGGGGTCGGGCCGTGAGCAGTTCTTC. Its protein is CASSPGSGREQFF.

This clone was seen just once. The V gene is TRBV11-3, the J gene TRBJ2-5; TRBD1 might be the D (8 bases). With 5 bases removed from V and 5 bases from J, the gap between germline ends came to 18 bases. The CDR3 is 15 amino acids. Germline-derived CDR1 and CDR2 are SGHNT and YENEEA. CDR3 nucleotides: TGTGCCAGCAGCCCTAGGACAGGGAGGGAGGAGACCCAGTACTTC. Residues: CASSPRTGREETQYF.